These 17 T cell receptor beta chains came from one sample sequenced in a study of T cell responses to AZD1222 COVID-19 vaccine. Only in-frame clones appear in the TCRdb table, and some are missing; sequencing was by immunoSEQ multiplex PCR. The sample has 150,000 or so clones; roughly 90% are singletons. The source material was peripheral blood, sampled on day 0 of MenACWY control vaccination. Receptor source: an adult in good health.

The CDR3 spells CATSDYRDEQYF. The CDR3 bases are TGTGCCACCAGTGATTACAGGGACGAGCAGTACTTC. The chain uses TRBV24-1 and TRBJ2-7; a possible D gene is TRBD1 (6 bases). In germline, CDR1 is KGHDR, CDR2 SFDVKD. This CDR3 region has 12 residues. Trimming took 2 bases from V and 5 from J, leaving 6 bases between them.

J is TRBJ1-2 and V is TRBV30, with D perhaps TRBD1 (5 bases). Between the trimmed V and J ends, which lost 5 bases and 5 bases, there was a span of 18 bases. This CDR3 spans 14 amino acids. CDR1 is GTSNPN, CDR2 SVGIG, per germline (reference sequence). The CDR3 sequence: CAWERAGAGYGYTF. In DNA, the CDR3 is TGTGCCTGGGAGAGGGCCGGGGCAGGATATGGCTACACCTTC.

V gene TRBV6-5 combines with J gene TRBJ1-1, with D possibly matching TRBD1 (6 bases). The CDR3 has 14 residues. From germline, CDR1 is MNHEY and CDR2 SVGAGI. Trimming took off 7 bases at V and 2 bases at J, with 14 bases between the two ends. The CDR3 is CASISGTPNTEAFF. CDR3 DNA: TGTGCCAGCATAAGCGGGACACCTAACACTGAAGCTTTCTTT.

This clone was picked up a small number of times. The chain has TRBV27 and TRBJ1-2; weak D call: TRBD1 (5 bases). The CDR3 is 14 amino acids. V gave up 2 bases and J gave up 6 bases, with 13 bases separating them. In germline, CDR1 is MNHEY, CDR2 SMNVEV (reference sequence). For the CDR3, the DNA is TGTGCCAGCAGTTTAAACAGAATGGGGCATGGCTACACCTTC. Translated, it gives CASSLNRMGHGYTF.

The gene calls are TRBV15 and TRBJ1-5; D uncertain. Germline lookup yields CDR1 LNHNV and CDR2 YYDKDF (reference sequence). V lost 1 base and J 6 bases, leaving 4 bases between the germline ends. CDR3 length equals 12 residues. CDR3 residues: CATSRGAQPQHF. The CDR3 nucleotides read TGTGCCACCAGCAGAGGGGCTCAGCCCCAGCATTTT.

The genes are TRBV28 and TRBJ2-1; 11 positions agree with TRBD2. Germline values: CDR1 MDHEN, CDR2 SYDVKM. The CDR3 spans 15 residues. Trimming at V came to 6 bases and at J to 8 bases, leaving 9 bases not matched to a gene. This CDR3 is CASSLLAGGYYEQFF. In nucleotides, the CDR3 is TGTGCCAGCAGCCTTCTAGCGGGGGGCTATTATGAGCAGTTCTTC.

This clone was seen a single time. The genes are TRBV5-4 and TRBJ1-6; possible D gene TRBD1, 5 bases. The CDR3 contains 15 residues. In germline, CDR1 is SGHNT, CDR2 YYREEE (reference sequence). V was pared by 4 bases and J by 5 bases, with 13 bases between. The CDR3 protein is CASSHGTANNSPLHF. CDR3 bases: TGTGCCAGCAGCCACGGGACGGCGAATAATTCACCCCTCCACTTT. The full variable domain, rest sourced from reference TRBV5-4 and TRBJ1-6, is ETGVTQSPTHLIKTRGQQVTLRCSSQSGHNTVSWYQQALGQGPQFIFQYYREEENGRGNFPPRFSGLQFPNYSSELNVNALELDDSALYLCASSHGTANNSPLHFGNGTRLTVT.

The rearrangement links TRBV29-1 to TRBJ2-3; TRBD2 matches at 7 bases. The CDR3 spans 16 residues. The junction had 11 bases not matched to a gene; V was cut back by 3 bases and J by 2 bases. Germline V gene lookup returns CDR1 SQVTM and CDR2 ANQGSEA. In nucleotides, the CDR3 is TGCAGCGTTGATGGGTGGGGGGGTACTTTCACAGATACGCAGTATTTT. Amino acids: CSVDGWGGTFTDTQYF.

V and J are TRBV7-8 and TRBJ2-2; TRBD2 matches at 9 bases. Per germline, CDR1 SGHVS and CDR2 FQNEAQ. The CDR3 spans 17 residues. V was pared by 0 bases and J by 8 bases, with 10 bases of the junction left unmatched. The CDR3 protein is CASSLARFSGGPGELFF. For the CDR3, the DNA is TGTGCCAGCAGCTTAGCGCGATTCAGCGGGGGGCCTGGGGAGCTGTTTTTT.

The genes are TRBV11-2 and TRBJ1-1; no definite D call. This CDR3 is 15 amino acids long. The V gene lost 2 bases and the J gene lost 1 base, with 11 bases spanning the gap. Germline CDR1 SGHAT, CDR2 FQNNGV. CDR3 DNA sequence: TGTGCCAGCAGCTTAACGGGCAGGACGAACACTGAAGCTTTCTTT. Its protein product is CASSLTGRTNTEAFF.

Only one count was recorded for this clone. DNA for the CDR3: TGCGCCAGCAGCTTGGATCGTTTGGCTGGGACAGGCGGCTACACCTTC. It yields the protein CASSLDRLAGTGGYTF. The chain joins TRBV5-1 to TRBJ1-2; TRBD1 aligns across 8 bases. Germline values: CDR1 SGHRS, CDR2 YFSETQ. This CDR3 contains 16 residues. The trim removed 0 bases at V and 8 bases at J, leaving 12 bases unmatched.

The chain uses TRBV18 and TRBJ1-1; 8 bases fit TRBD1. Germline V gives CDR1 KGHSH, CDR2 LQKENI. The CDR3 loop spans 16 amino acids. The J segment lost 5 bases and the V segment lost 3 bases, leaving 11 bases of the junction unmatched. The CDR3: CASSPSLGQGRTEAFF. The CDR3 DNA follows: TGTGCCAGCTCACCTTCCTTAGGACAGGGAAGAACTGAAGCTTTCTTT.

This clone was seen more than once but under ten times. This chain uses TRBV6-4 with TRBJ1-2; TRBD1 agrees at 11 bases. The germline gives CDR1 MRHNA, CDR2 SNTAGT. This CDR3 spans 14 amino acids. After removal of 6 bases from V and 4 bases from J, the junction contained 4 bases not matched to a gene. The CDR3 DNA is TGTGCCAGCAGGGCCGGGACAGGGGGCTATGGCTACACCTTC. This encodes CASRAGTGGYGYTF.

The chain couples TRBV10-3 to TRBJ2-3; D is uncertain. Germline V lookup: CDR1 ENHRY, CDR2 SYGVKD. V lost 6 bases to trimming and J lost 5 bases, with 12 bases between them. CDR3 length equals 13 residues. As DNA, the CDR3 is TGTGCCATCAGAGGACCCCTGGGAGATACGCAGTATTTT. Translated: CAIRGPLGDTQYF.

The genes are TRBV5-1 and TRBJ2-7, with D possibly being TRBD1 (6 bases). V was trimmed by 4 bases and J by 0 bases, leaving 8 bases between them. This CDR3 has 13 residues. Germline CDR1 and CDR2: SGHRS and YFSETQ. As DNA, the CDR3 is TGCGCCAGCAGCCACAGGGACTCCTACGAGCAGTACTTC. Translating gives CASSHRDSYEQYF.

This chain links TRBV19 with TRBJ1-1; D is perhaps TRBD1 (6 bases). The CDR3 loop spans 13 amino acids. Germline CDR1 is LNHDA and CDR2 is SQIVND (reference sequence). V was shortened by 5 bases and J by 8 bases, with 15 bases between the two germline ends. Written as DNA, the CDR3 is TGTGCCAGTAGTGTACAGGGACTTCTCGAAGCTTTCTTT. It is translated as CASSVQGLLEAFF. Using reference TRBV19 and TRBJ1-1 for the parts outside the CDR3, the full variable domain is DGGITQSPKYLFRKEGQNVTLSCEQNLNHDAMYWYRQDPGQGLRLIYYSQIVNDFQKGDIAEGYSVSREKKESFPLTVTSAQKNPTAFYLCASSVQGLLEAFFGQGTRLTVV.

This chain links TRBV7-9 with TRBJ2-7, with D tentatively TRBD2 (7 bases). Germline CDR1 is SEHNR and CDR2 is FQNEAQ (reference sequence). V was cut by 5 bases and J by 6 bases, with 17 bases left in between. The length of the CDR3 is 14 residues. In DNA form, the CDR3 reads TGTGCCAGCAGCCCCTCTGGGGGGGCGGGCGAGCAGTACGTC. The encoded protein is CASSPSGGAGEQYV.